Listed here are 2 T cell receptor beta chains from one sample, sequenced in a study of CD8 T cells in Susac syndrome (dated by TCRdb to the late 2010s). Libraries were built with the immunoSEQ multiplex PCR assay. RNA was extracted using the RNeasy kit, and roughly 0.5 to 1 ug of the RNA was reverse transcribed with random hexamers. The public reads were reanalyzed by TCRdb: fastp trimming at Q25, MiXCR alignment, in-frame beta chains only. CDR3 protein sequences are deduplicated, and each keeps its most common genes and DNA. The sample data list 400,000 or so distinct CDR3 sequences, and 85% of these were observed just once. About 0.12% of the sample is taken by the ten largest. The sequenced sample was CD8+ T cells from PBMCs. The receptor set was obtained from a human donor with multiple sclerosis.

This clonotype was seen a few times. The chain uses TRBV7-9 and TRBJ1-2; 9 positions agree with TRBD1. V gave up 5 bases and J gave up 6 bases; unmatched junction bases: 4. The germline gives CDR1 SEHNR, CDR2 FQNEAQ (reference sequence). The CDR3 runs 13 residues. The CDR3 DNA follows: TGTGCCAGCAGCCCCCGGACAGGGGATGGCTACACCTTC. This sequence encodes CASSPRTGDGYTF.

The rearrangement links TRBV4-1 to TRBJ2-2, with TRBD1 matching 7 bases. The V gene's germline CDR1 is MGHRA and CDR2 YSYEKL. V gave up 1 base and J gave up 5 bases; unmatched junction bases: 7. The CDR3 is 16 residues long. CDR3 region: CASSQGSGGRTGELFF. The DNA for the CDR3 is TGCGCCAGCAGCCAAGGCTCAGGGGGTAGGACCGGGGAGCTGTTTTTT.